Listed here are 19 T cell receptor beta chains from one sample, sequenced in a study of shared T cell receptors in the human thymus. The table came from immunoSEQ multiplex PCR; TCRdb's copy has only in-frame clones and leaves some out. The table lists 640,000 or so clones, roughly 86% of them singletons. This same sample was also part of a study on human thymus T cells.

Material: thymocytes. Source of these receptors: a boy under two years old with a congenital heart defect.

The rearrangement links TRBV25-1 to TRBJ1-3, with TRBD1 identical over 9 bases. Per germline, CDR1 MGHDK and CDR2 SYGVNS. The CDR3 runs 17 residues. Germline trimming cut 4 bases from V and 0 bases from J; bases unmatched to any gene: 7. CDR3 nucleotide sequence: TGTGCCAGCAGTGCTAACAGGGGGCACGTCTCTGGAAACACCATATATTTT. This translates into CASSANRGHVSGNTIYF.

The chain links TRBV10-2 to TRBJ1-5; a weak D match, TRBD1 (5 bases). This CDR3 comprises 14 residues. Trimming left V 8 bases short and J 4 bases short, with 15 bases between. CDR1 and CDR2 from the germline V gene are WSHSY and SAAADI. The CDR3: CASAAGTRNQPQHF. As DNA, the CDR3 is TGCGCCAGCGCTGCCGGGACTCGGAATCAGCCCCAGCATTTT.

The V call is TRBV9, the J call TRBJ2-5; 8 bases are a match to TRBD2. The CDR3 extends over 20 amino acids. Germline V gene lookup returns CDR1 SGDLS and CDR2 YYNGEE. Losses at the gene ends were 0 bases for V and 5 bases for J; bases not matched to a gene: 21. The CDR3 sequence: CASSVVGVGSGGPTRETQYF. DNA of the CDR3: TGTGCCAGCAGCGTAGTGGGTGTCGGGTCGGGGGGGCCCACTCGGGAGACCCAGTACTTC.

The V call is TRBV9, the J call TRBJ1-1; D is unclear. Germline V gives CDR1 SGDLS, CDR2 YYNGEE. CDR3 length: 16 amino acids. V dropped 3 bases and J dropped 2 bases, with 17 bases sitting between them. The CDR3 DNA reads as TGTGCCAGCAGCGGAAAGCCCAAAGCAAAAAACACTGAAGCTTTCTTT. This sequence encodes CASSGKPKAKNTEAFF.

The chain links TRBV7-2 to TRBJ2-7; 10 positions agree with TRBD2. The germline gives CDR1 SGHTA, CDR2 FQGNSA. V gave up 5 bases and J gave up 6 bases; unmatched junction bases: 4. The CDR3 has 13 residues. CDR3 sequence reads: CASSNGLAAEQYF. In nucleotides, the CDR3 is TGTGCCAGCAGCAACGGACTAGCGGCCGAGCAGTACTTC.

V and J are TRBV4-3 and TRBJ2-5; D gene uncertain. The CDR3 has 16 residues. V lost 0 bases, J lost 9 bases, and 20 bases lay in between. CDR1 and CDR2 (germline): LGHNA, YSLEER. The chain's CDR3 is CASSQETATQTRAQYF. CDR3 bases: TGCGCCAGCAGCCAAGAAACCGCGACTCAGACCCGGGCCCAGTACTTC.

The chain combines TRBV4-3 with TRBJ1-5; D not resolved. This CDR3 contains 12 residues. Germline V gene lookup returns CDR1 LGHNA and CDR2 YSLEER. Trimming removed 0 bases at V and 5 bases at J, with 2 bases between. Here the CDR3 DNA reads TGCGCCAGCAGCCAAGACGATCAGCCCCAGCATTTT. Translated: CASSQDDQPQHF.

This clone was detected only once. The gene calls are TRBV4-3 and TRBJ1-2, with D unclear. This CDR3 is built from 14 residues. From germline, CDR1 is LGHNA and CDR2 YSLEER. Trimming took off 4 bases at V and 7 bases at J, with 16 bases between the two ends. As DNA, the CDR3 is TGCGCCAGCAGCCTACTACTAATGCGGGGTGGCTACACCTTC. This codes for CASSLLLMRGGYTF.

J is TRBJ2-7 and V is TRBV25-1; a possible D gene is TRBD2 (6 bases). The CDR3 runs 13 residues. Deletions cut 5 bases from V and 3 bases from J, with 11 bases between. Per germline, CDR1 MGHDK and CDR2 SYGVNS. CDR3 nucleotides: TGTGCCAGCAGTCGAACGGGAGACTACGAGCAGTACTTC. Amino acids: CASSRTGDYEQYF.

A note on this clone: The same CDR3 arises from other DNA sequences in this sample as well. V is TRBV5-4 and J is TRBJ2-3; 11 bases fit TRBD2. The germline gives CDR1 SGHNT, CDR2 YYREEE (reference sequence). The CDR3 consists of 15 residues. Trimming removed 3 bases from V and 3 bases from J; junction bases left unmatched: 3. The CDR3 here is CASSSGLAVTDTQYF. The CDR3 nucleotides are TGTGCCAGCAGCTCGGGACTAGCGGTAACAGATACGCAGTATTTT.

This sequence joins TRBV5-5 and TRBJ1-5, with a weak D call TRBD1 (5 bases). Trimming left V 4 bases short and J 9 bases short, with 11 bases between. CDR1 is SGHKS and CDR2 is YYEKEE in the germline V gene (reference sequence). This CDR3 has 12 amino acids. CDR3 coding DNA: TGTGCCAGCAGCCCCGGAAGGGGGCCCCAGCATTTT. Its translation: CASSPGRGPQHF. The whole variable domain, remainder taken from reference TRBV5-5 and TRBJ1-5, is DAGVTQSPTHLIKTRGQQVTLRCSPISGHKSVSWYQQVLGQGPQFIFQYYEKEERGRGNFPDRFSARQFPNYSSELNVNALLLGDSALYLCASSPGRGPQHFGDGTRLSIL.

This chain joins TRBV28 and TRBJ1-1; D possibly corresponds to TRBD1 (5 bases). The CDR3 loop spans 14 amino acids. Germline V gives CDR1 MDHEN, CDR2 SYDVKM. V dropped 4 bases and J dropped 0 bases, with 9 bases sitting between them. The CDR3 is CASSSDSLNTEAFF. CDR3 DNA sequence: TGTGCCAGCAGTTCCGACAGCTTGAACACTGAAGCTTTCTTT.

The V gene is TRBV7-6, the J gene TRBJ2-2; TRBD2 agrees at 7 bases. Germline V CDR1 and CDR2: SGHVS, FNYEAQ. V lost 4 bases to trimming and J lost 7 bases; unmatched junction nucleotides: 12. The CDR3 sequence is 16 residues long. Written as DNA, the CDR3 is TGTGCCAGCAGCTCCCTCAGCGGGATCGGGGTCGGGGAGCTGTTTTTT. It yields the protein CASSSLSGIGVGELFF. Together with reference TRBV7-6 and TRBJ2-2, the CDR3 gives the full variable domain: GAGVSQSPRYKVTKRGQDVALRCDPISGHVSLYWYRQALGQGPEFLTYFNYEAQQDKSGLPNDRFSAERPEGSISTLTIQRTEQRDSAMYRCASSSLSGIGVGELFFGEGSRLTVL.

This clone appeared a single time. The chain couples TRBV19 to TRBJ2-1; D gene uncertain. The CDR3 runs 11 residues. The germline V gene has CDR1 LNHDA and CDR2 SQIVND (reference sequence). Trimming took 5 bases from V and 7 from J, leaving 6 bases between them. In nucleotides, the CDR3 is TGTGCCAGTAGTTCCGAGAATGAGCAGTTCTTC. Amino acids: CASSSENEQFF.

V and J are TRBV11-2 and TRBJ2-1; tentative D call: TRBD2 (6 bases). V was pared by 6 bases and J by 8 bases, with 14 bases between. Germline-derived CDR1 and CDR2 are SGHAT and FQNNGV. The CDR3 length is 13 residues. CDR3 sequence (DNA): TGTGCCAGCAGGGAGAAGGGAGGCCATGAGCAGTTCTTC. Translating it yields CASREKGGHEQFF.

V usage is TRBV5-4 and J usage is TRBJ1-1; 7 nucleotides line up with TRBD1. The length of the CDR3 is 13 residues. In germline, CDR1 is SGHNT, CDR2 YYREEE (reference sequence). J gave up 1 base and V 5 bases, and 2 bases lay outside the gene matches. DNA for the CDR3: TGTGCCAGCAGACGGGACAGGAACACTGAAGCTTTCTTT. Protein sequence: CASRRDRNTEAFF.

The CDR3 region is CATSRDLATNRDYEQFF. The CDR3 nucleotides are TGTGCCACCAGCAGAGATTTGGCCACAAACAGGGATTATGAGCAGTTCTTC. The gene calls are TRBV15 and TRBJ2-1, with D possibly matching TRBD1 (6 bases). Trimming cost V 0 bases and J 8 bases, with 20 bases left between them. Germline CDR1 and CDR2: LNHNV and YYDKDF (reference sequence). CDR3 size: 17 residues.

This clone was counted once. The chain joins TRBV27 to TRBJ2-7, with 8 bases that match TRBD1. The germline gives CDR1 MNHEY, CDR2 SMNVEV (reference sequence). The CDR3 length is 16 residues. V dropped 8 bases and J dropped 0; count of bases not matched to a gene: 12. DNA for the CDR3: TGTGCCAGCGGGCCCTTCATGGGACAGGTCTCCTACGAGCAGTACTTC. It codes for CASGPFMGQVSYEQYF.

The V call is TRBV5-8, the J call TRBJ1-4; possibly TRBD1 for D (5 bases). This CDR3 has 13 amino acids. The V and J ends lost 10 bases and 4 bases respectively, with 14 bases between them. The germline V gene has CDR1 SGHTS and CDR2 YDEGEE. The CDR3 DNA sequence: TGTGCCGAGGTGAACAGGCATAATGAAAAACTGTTTTTT. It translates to CAEVNRHNEKLFF.